These 17 T cell receptor beta chains were all obtained from the same sample, sequenced in a study of blood T cell repertoires in COVID-19. Sequencing used immunoSEQ multiplex PCR; TCRdb keeps in-frame clones, though not all of them. Of over 200,000 clones listed, 87% are singletons. Sequencing was carried out using PBMCs or T cells enriched from blood (not recorded which). All receptors derive from a man aged 25 to 45 who had recovered from COVID-19.

This sequence joins TRBV9 and TRBJ2-1; 7 bases match TRBD2. The V and J ends lost 4 bases and 2 bases, in that order; junction bases with no gene match: 6. The germline V gene encodes CDR1 SGDLS and CDR2 YYNGEE. This CDR3 is 15 amino acids long. The CDR3 sequence is CASSSRLAPYNEQFF. The CDR3 DNA follows: TGTGCCAGCAGCTCCCGACTAGCTCCCTACAATGAGCAGTTCTTC.

This chain links TRBV20-1 with TRBJ1-1, with 8 positions matching TRBD1. J gave up 9 bases and V 3 bases, and 3 bases lay outside the gene matches. Germline assignment: CDR1 DFQATT and CDR2 SNEGSKA (reference sequence). The CDR3 runs 11 residues. CDR3 DNA: TGCAGTGCTAGGGGGGACAGGAAAGCTTTCTTT. Translating it yields CSARGDRKAFF.

The chain carries TRBV7-8 and TRBJ2-7; 7 bases align to TRBD2. In germline, CDR1 is SGHVS, CDR2 FQNEAQ. V dropped 5 bases and J dropped 7; count of bases not matched to a gene: 11. The CDR3 contains 14 residues. The CDR3 DNA sequence: TGTGCCAGCAGCAGCCAGGGACTACTCCTGGAGCAGTACTTC. This sequence encodes CASSSQGLLLEQYF.

The chain couples TRBV2 to TRBJ1-4, with D tentatively TRBD1 (5 bases). The CDR3 length is 16 residues. CDR1 and CDR2 (germline): SNHLY, FYNNEI. The V end lost 7 bases, the J end lost 0 bases, and 15 bases lay between the germline ends. The CDR3 is CASTSYSGATNEKLFF. The CDR3 DNA is TGTGCCAGCACTAGTTATTCGGGGGCAACTAATGAAAAACTGTTTTTT.

The chain couples TRBV9 to TRBJ2-5, with TRBD2 matching 8 bases. Trimming removed 4 bases from V and 3 bases from J; junction bases left unmatched: 8. There are 15 residues in the CDR3. The V gene's germline CDR1 is SGDLS and CDR2 YYNGEE. CDR3 amino acids: CASSFSGTREETQYF. CDR3 DNA: TGTGCCAGCAGCTTCAGTGGGACTAGGGAAGAGACCCAGTACTTC.

This clone has only one observation. The chain is built from TRBV2 and TRBJ1-6, with TRBD1 matching 7 bases. The CDR3 totals 15 residues. The V gene's germline CDR1 is SNHLY and CDR2 FYNNEI. With V trimmed by 0 bases and J by 9 bases, 5 bases remained unmatched. CDR3 loop: CASSEAETGSSPLHF. The CDR3 DNA is TGTGCCAGCAGTGAAGCCGAGACAGGGAGTTCACCCCTCCACTTT.

This rearrangement joins TRBV21-1 to TRBJ2-3; TRBD2 is the table's D call, not checked against the DNA. TRBV21-1 is classified as a pseudogene. The CDR3 consists of 19 residues. CDR3 region: CASSKAPSRLPHGSDTQYF. The CDR3 DNA sequence: TGTGCCAGCAGCAAAGCGCCTAGCCGTCTTCCCCATGGGTCAGATACGCAGTATTTT.

This chain joins TRBV7-6 and TRBJ2-1; 9 bases fit TRBD1. Looked up from germline, CDR1 is SGHVS and CDR2 is FNYEAQ. This CDR3 contains 16 residues. V shed 6 bases and J 6 bases; nucleotides not matched to a gene: 12. The CDR3, as DNA: TGTGCCAGCAGTCTCACAGGGGGCGAAGGGGTCAATGAGCAGTTCTTC. This sequence encodes CASSLTGGEGVNEQFF.

The J gene is TRBJ2-1, the V gene TRBV28, with 10 bases that match TRBD2. The junction had 6 bases not matched to a gene; V was cut back by 6 bases and J by 4 bases. Germline-derived CDR1 and CDR2 are MDHEN and SYDVKM. This CDR3 contains 15 residues. The CDR3 nucleotides read TGTGCCAGCAGGCAGAGCGGGGGGGGGTACAATGAGCAGTTCTTC. Translating it yields CASRQSGGGYNEQFF. The full variable domain, completed using reference TRBV28 and TRBJ2-1, is DVKVTQSSRYLVKRTGEKVFLECVQDMDHENMFWYRQDPGLGLRLIYFSYDVKMKEKGDIPEGYSVSREKKERFSLILESASTNQTSMYLCASRQSGGGYNEQFFGPGTRLTVL.

V and J are TRBV5-5 and TRBJ2-7, with a possible D match to TRBD1 (6 bases). Germline loops: CDR1 SGHKS, CDR2 YYEKEE (reference sequence). The CDR3 is 14 amino acids. Between the trimmed V and J ends, which lost 1 base and 3 bases, there was a span of 11 bases. CDR3 nucleotide sequence: TGTGCCAGCAGCTTGAGACAGGTGTTCTACGAGCAGTACTTC. Residues: CASSLRQVFYEQYF. The full variable domain, with the rest looked up from reference TRBV5-5 and TRBJ2-7, is DAGVTQSPTHLIKTRGQQVTLRCSPISGHKSVSWYQQVLGQGPQFIFQYYEKEERGRGNFPDRFSARQFPNYSSELNVNALLLGDSALYLCASSLRQVFYEQYFGPGTRLTVT.

The rearrangement uses TRBV11-3 and TRBJ2-2; 8 bases agree with TRBD1. V was pared by 4 bases and J by 6 bases, with 4 bases of the junction left unmatched. CDR1 is SGHNT, CDR2 YENEEA, per germline. There are 14 residues in the CDR3. For the CDR3, the DNA is TGTGCCAGCAGCTCGCGACAGGGGTCCGGGGAGCTGTTTTTT. Its protein product is CASSSRQGSGELFF.

The V call is TRBV7-2, the J call TRBJ2-7; 9 bases agree with TRBD2. The germline V gene has CDR1 SGHTA and CDR2 FQGNSA. The CDR3 has 15 residues. V lost 0 bases, J lost 5 bases, and 5 bases stayed unmatched. The DNA for the CDR3 is TGTGCCAGCAGCTTAGCGCTAGCGGGACGCCACGAGCAGTACTTC. Amino acids: CASSLALAGRHEQYF.

The V and J genes are TRBV7-9 and TRBJ2-2; D not resolved. The CDR3 consists of 14 residues. Deletions cut 3 bases from V and 2 bases from J, with 7 bases between. Germline CDR1 and CDR2: SEHNR and FQNEAQ (reference sequence). The CDR3 reads CASSFFTNTGELFF. The DNA of the CDR3 is TGTGCCAGCAGCTTTTTTACTAACACCGGGGAGCTGTTTTTT.

The J gene is TRBJ2-1, the V gene TRBV27; 7 bases map to TRBD2. V lost 1 base, J lost 5 bases, and 17 bases stayed unmatched. The CDR3 has 19 residues. Per germline, CDR1 MNHEY and CDR2 SMNVEV (reference sequence). The CDR3 region is CASSLLGTREASGHNEQFF. DNA for the CDR3: TGTGCCAGCAGTTTATTGGGTACCCGGGAGGCTAGCGGTCACAATGAGCAGTTCTTC.

This clone was counted a single time. J is TRBJ2-7 and V is TRBV7-6; D is possibly TRBD2 (6 bases). The CDR3 consists of 16 residues. The V gene's germline CDR1 is SGHVS and CDR2 FNYEAQ. Deletions cut 5 bases from V and 0 bases from J, with 17 bases between. CDR3 amino acids: CASSPTGGGSSYEQYF. The CDR3 bases are TGTGCCAGCAGCCCCACAGGCGGAGGGAGCTCCTACGAGCAGTACTTC.

In regard to this clone: The junction differs from germline at one of its ends, possibly a read error. The gene calls are TRBV7-9 and TRBJ1-2, with D unresolved. The germline gives CDR1 SEHNR, CDR2 FQNEAQ (reference sequence). The CDR3 contains 12 residues. This CDR3 reads CASSLVSGDPRF. Written as DNA, the CDR3 is TGTGCCAGCAGCTTAGTTAGCGGCGACCCACGTTTC.

The chain links TRBV20-1 to TRBJ1-5; D remains ambiguous. From germline, CDR1 is DFQATT and CDR2 SNEGSKA (reference sequence). V lost 3 bases, J lost 7 bases, and 10 bases lay in between. CDR3 length: 12 residues. CDR3 in amino acids: CSASSGGQPQHF. CDR3 nucleotides: TGCAGTGCTAGTTCGGGTGGACAGCCCCAGCATTTT.